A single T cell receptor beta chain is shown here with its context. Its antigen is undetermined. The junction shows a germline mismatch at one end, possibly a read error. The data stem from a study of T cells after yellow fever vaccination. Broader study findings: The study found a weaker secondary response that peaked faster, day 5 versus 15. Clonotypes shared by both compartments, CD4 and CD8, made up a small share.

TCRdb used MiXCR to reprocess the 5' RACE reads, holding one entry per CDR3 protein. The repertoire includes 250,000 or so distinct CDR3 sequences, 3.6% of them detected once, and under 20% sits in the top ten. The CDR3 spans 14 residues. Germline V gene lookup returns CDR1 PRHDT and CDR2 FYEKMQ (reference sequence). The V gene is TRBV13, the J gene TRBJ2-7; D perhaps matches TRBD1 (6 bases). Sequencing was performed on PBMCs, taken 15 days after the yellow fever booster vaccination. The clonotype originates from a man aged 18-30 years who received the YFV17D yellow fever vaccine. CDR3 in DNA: TGTGCCAGCAGCCCAACCTTAGCAGTGACAGGCCCCCACTTC. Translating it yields CASSPTLAVTGPHF.